This TCR beta chain is from a study of T-cell memory formation after mild COVID-19. Turning to the study itself: Clustering of TCRs was largely donor specific.

MiXCR, applied by TCRdb to the 5' RACE reads, yields one record per CDR3 protein. Of approximately 300,000 distinct CDR3 sequences in the sample, around 15% were seen once. V dropped 1 base and J dropped 4; count of bases not matched to a gene: 6. The CDR3 is made up of 18 amino acids. Germline CDR1 reads SGHAT; CDR2 reads FQNNGV. This chain uses TRBV11-2 with TRBJ2-1; 14 bases are a match to TRBD2. This clonotype was sampled from a young man who had mild COVID-19 (a few samples of this study predate the infection). Cell type and time point are not known. The specimen sequenced was PBMCs or a T cell subset sorted from them (not recorded which). The DNA for the CDR3 is TGTGCCAGCAGCTTAGGGACTAGCGGGGGGCTGGGTTACAATGAGCAGTTCTTC. Amino acids: CASSLGTSGGLGYNEQFF.